This T cell receptor (beta chain) was sequenced during a study of long-term antiretroviral therapy in people with HIV (dated by TCRdb to the early 2020s). Notes on the research overall: The earliest samples were collected roughly a decade before the 2015 WHO recommendation for immediate ART, at a time when ART was usually postponed until CD4 counts fell. A retrospective serial study tested whether changes in peripheral blood TRB repertoire composition and diversity were associated with ART initiation and durable HIV suppression. Among the approximately 27 participants with HIV, eleven were female. From some 27 adults with confirmed HIV infection, the cohort provided 192 cryopreserved PBMC samples, gathered serially across a mean of around 6 years (range 1-12). No cross-contamination during QIAcube processing was shown when test extractions of a monoclonal T-cell line were performed alongside about 30 polyclonal samples. Overall study outcomes, separate from this receptor: No data were available on ART adherence, viral resistance or therapy changes, limiting inferences about post-ART repertoire changes. Narrower CDR3 length ranges were observed in HIV repertoires than in controls, and an antigen-experienced repertoire with only a slight naive shift after ART was suggested by the network structure. The samples were dated from the mid-2000s to the late 2010s, and the ART regimens that were used may be less effective than current ART regimens. Owing to limited PBMC availability, only the TCR beta chain was sequenced, without alpha chain pairing. The repertoire was dominated across all time points by expanded TRB clones identified before ART initiation, although this dominance was seen to fluctuate and to decrease in many PLHIV after ART. ART initiation was associated with a significant increase in TRB diversity, but diversity stayed significantly below transplant donor controls even after long-term ART. Because pre-ART samples had limited cell numbers, unsorted PBMC were profiled rather than sorted CD4+ and CD8+ T cells.

To be included, a participant needed at least one PBMC sample from before ART initiation plus at least two post-ART samples. Every participant with HIV received treatment in the United States of America. Before DNA extraction, cryopreserved samples of roughly 0.9-11 million PBMC were thawed and washed. At the time of the earliest PBMC sample, participants with HIV were aged between roughly 20 and 55 years. PBMC samples were contributed by each participant from 1-4 timepoints before ART initiation and 2-8 timepoints after ART initiation, with a median of 7 samples. Serial HIV viral load, CD4+ T-cell count, ART history and demographic data were obtained for every participant. Using a Qiagen kit on a QIAcube, genomic DNA was extracted from unsorted PBMC, with samples processed in batches of 12. Sequencing of the TRB variable region was done with the immunoSEQ hsTCRB v3.0 assay at survey level resolution. TRB sequencing targeted a depth of about 40,000-55,000 T-cell genomes per sample. Pooled TRB libraries were sequenced on an Illumina MiSeq with a v3 150-cycle kit. Per the source publication's procedure: Analysis of repertoires was carried out in R inside a reproducible Nextflow workflow spanning QC, data transformation and analysis. LymphoSeq2, an R package for exploring AIRR-Seq data, was used to implement the custom analyses. After excluding a few samples that yielded fewer than 5000 total TRB sequences, approximately 170 HIV repertoires remained for analysis. Of the roughly 180 retained HIV repertoires, about 59 were collected before and around 130 after ART initiation. Repertoires were downsampled to 5000 TRB nucleotide sequences, with summary statistics averaged over 100 downsampling iterations. The analysis kept only TRB sequences whose CDR3 regions were at least seven amino acids long. Diversity was assessed using a clonality score derived from Shannon entropy and using the Gini coefficient. In the repertoire networks, any two of the top 5000 CDR3 amino acid sequences were connected whenever the two sequences differed by an edit distance of one. For TRB CDR3 amino acid sequences, GLIPH2 was used to predict antigen specificity groups and MHC restriction. CDR3 amino acid sequences were matched against VDJdb and McPAS-TCR to flag known CMV, EBV, HIV or tissue antigen associations. Pre-ART, post-ART and control groups were compared with Wilcoxon signed-rank tests and Holm-Bonferroni correction. In TCRdb, the immuneACCESS table is reduced to in-frame sequences with V and J assigned. These tables do not hold every clone; where another copy was compared, an unresolved V gene accounts for under half, and the others remain unexplained. V and J calls and clone size are given by that table; D and trimming were obtained from the DNA. For this sample the table gives 35,000 or so clones, of which about 83% were detected only once. The ten largest account for 6.5% to 9.5% of the sample.

The CDR3 holds 14 amino acids from the cysteine to the phenylalanine. Only the CDR3 region is kept as DNA, spanning 42 bases read in frame from base 1. V is clipped by 3 bases and J by 4 bases, and the sequence between their germline boundaries is 13 bases long. The germline V gene (reference sequence) yields SGHKS for CDR1 and YYEKEE for CDR2. Comments on this clone: This receptor's antigen is unknown. Per-base qualities were not stored, and no clone one base away is much larger.

The sequence links TRBV5-5 to TRBJ2-5; confidence is insufficient to name the D gene. The TCR was taken from a man between 18 and 35 years old with HIV. The sequencing used unsorted PBMCs, collected 0.4 years before starting antiretroviral therapy. The CDR3 sequence is CASSSPGNVETQYF. The DNA reads as follows: TGTGCCAGCAGCTCGCCGGGTAACGTAGAGACCCAGTACTTC.